Below, 7 T cell receptor beta chains from the same sample are listed, as sequenced in a study of T-cell reconstitution after alpha-beta-depleted transplantation in children. TCRbeta library construction was performed incorporating unique molecular identifiers. TCRdb re-called the PCR reads through MiXCR, storing one row per CDR3 protein. This sample has almost 500,000 distinct CDR3 sequences, with roughly 10% found just once. The material was PBMCs, obtained before TCRalphabeta/CD19-depleted stem cell transplant. These receptors all stem from a child under 10 years old with inherited bone marrow failure, due to receive a stem cell transplant.

This chain links TRBV12-3 or TRBV12-4 with TRBJ2-1; tentatively, D is TRBD2 (5 bases). V shed 4 bases and J shed 7 bases, with 14 bases lying between them. The CDR3 length is 14 residues. The CDR3 protein is CASSSLVTGNEQFF. The CDR3 DNA reads TGTGCCAGCAGTTCCCTCGTGACGGGGAATGAGCAGTTCTTC.

This clonotype has at least ten counts. For the CDR3, the DNA is TGTGCCAGCACTAGCGGGGACCCCTACAATGAGCAGTTCTTC. This sequence encodes CASTSGDPYNEQFF. This chain links TRBV27 with TRBJ2-1, with 9 bases identical to TRBD2. V shed 7 bases and J 2 bases; nucleotides not matched to a gene: 3. Looked up from germline, CDR1 is MNHEY and CDR2 is SMNVEV (reference sequence). The CDR3 extends over 14 amino acids.

The chain combines TRBV2 with TRBJ1-4; D is unresolved. Germline assignment: CDR1 SNHLY and CDR2 FYNNEI. The CDR3 covers 14 residues. With 1 base removed from V and 0 bases from J, the gap between germline ends came to 3 bases. The CDR3 DNA is TGTGCCAGCAGTGAAGGTGCAACTAATGAAAAACTGTTTTTT. Translation gives CASSEGATNEKLFF.

In DNA form, the CDR3 reads TGTGCCAGCAGTTTCGGCAGGGGAAGTTCACCCCTCCACTTT. It codes for CASSFGRGSSPLHF. V and J are TRBV27 and TRBJ1-6, with D perhaps TRBD1 (6 bases). Germline assignment: CDR1 MNHEY and CDR2 SMNVEV (reference sequence). Trimming cost V 3 bases and J 9 bases, with 12 bases left between them. The CDR3 length is 14 residues.

The sample holds many counts of this clonotype. The chain uses TRBV28 and TRBJ2-7; TRBD2 aligns across 7 bases. In germline, CDR1 is MDHEN, CDR2 SYDVKM. J was trimmed by 6 bases and V by 2 bases; bases with no gene match: 1. The CDR3 has 12 residues. The CDR3 reads CASSLRGVEQYF. CDR3 nucleotide sequence: TGTGCCAGCAGTTTACGGGGGGTCGAGCAGTACTTC.

This clonotype was counted ten times or more. The rearrangement joins TRBV15 to TRBJ2-1, with D hard to call. V dropped 1 base and J dropped 2 bases, with 9 bases sitting between them. The CDR3 runs 15 residues. CDR1 is LNHNV, CDR2 YYDKDF, per germline (reference sequence). CDR3 sequence reads: CATSRAFSTYNEQFF. The CDR3, as DNA: TGTGCCACCAGCAGAGCATTCAGTACCTACAATGAGCAGTTCTTC.

Many counts were recorded for this clonotype. The rearrangement joins TRBV27 to TRBJ2-7; 8 nucleotides align to TRBD2. The junction had 12 bases not matched to a gene; V was cut back by 5 bases and J by 3 bases. The germline CDR1 and CDR2 sequences are MNHEY and SMNVEV (reference sequence). This CDR3 is 16 amino acids long. The CDR3 reads CASSPHYSGKDYEQYF. For the CDR3, the DNA is TGTGCCAGCAGTCCTCATTATAGCGGGAAGGACTACGAGCAGTACTTC.